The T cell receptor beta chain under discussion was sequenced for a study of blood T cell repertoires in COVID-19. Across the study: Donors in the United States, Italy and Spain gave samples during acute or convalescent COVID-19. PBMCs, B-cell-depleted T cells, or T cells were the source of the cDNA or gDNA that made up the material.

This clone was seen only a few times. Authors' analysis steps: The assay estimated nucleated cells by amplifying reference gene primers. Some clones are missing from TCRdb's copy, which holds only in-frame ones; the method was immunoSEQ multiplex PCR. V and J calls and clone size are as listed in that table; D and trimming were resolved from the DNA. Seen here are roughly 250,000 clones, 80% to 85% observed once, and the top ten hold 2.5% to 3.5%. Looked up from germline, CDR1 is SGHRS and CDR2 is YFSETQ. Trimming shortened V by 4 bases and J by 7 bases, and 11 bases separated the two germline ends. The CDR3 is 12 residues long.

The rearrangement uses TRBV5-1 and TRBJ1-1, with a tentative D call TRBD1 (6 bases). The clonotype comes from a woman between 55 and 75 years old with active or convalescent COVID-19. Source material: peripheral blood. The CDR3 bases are TGCGCCAGCAGCCCAGACAGGATTGAAGCTTTCTTT. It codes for CASSPDRIEAFF.